This T cell receptor beta chain was sequenced for a study of tumor-infiltrating lymphocytes in primary liver carcinoma (dated by TCRdb to about 2017). As for the study more broadly: Between November 2015 and March 2016, several patients in China with histopathologically diagnosed primary liver carcinoma had their tumors surgically resected. Samples yielded roughly 3.5 to 8 million productive TCRbeta reads; read depth did not differ significantly between tissue types. The five patients had tumors of stage T1-T3 N0M0, with maximum diameters ranging from 4.2 to 10 cm. For each liver tumor, the study sampled five regions along with adjacent normal tissue and blood, and applied TCRbeta repertoire sequencing, expression microarrays and whole-exome sequencing. High reproducibility was observed for the technical replicate repertoires, with mean shared-clone rates approximately 0.92 and correlation coefficients above 0.98. TCRbeta repertoire sequencing covered 35 specimens from 5 patients: 25 or so tumor regions, 5 adjacent noncancerous liver tissues and 5 peripheral blood samples. Hepatocellular carcinoma (four) or combined HCC and intrahepatic cholangiocarcinoma (one) was present in the five patients, who were three men and two women aged 30 to 69 years. The paper's findings and limits, for the study overall: With just five patients in the study, the authors point out that the findings should be validated in a larger study. Only the TCR beta chain was sequenced, so true repertoire diversity is likely underestimated because unpaired alpha chains were not captured. Comparison of CD4+ and CD8+ T cell repertoires was precluded by the use of bulk unsorted samples. Consistent with antigen-driven expansion, pairs of tumor regions showed higher repertoire overlap (mean roughly 36%) than either tumor-adjacent pairs (approximately 17%) or tumor-blood pairs (around 15%). Compared with blood, tumors had a significantly larger share of the repertoire taken up by the top 250 clones (p = 0.039).

The CDR3 sequence holds 14 residues, the cysteine and phenylalanine included. Only the CDR3 DNA stays, 42 bases, in frame from base 1. For CDR1 and CDR2, the germline V gene lists MDHEN and SYDVKM. Blood RNA was extracted from unsorted whole blood with TRIzol reagent; germline DNA came from the DNeasy Blood & Tissue kit. Chronic HBV infection was present in the patients, and the patients were treatment-naive at sampling. About 4 milliliters of peripheral blood were collected into K2EDTA tubes before surgery. Starting from approximately 500 ng total RNA, TCRbeta-specific cDNA was produced by reverse transcription with a constant-region primer and ProtoScript II reverse transcriptase. The TCRbeta libraries were prepared through three rounds of nested multiplex PCR following a slightly modified ARM-PCR procedure. Multiplex TRBV1-TRBV30 forward primers and a Cbeta reverse primer were used in the first two PCR rounds, each of which was run for around 10 cycles. Sample barcodes and Illumina adapters were added in a final 25-cycle PCR using Deep VentR polymerase. Amplicons of 200-500 bp were gel-purified with a QIAquick gel extraction kit before sequencing. An Illumina HiSeq 2500 was used to sequence the TCRbeta amplicons with 250-bp paired-end reads. The paper's processing steps were these. Reads were quality-trimmed with Trimmomatic v0.33, and paired reads were merged with FLASH v1.2.11 to recover full CDR3 sequences. V, D and J germline segments were assigned to the rearranged TCRbeta sequences using MiGEC v1.2.1b. Clonotype statistics and Shannon-Wiener diversity indices were calculated with VDJtools v1.0.0. To reduce sampling bias, subsequent analyses other than the diversity analysis used only the 250 most abundant clonotypes in each sample. The public reads were quality trimmed at Q25 with fastp and then assembled into clones with MiXCR by TCRdb, keeping productive beta chains. Entries are consolidated by CDR3 protein sequence, retaining the most common genes and DNA. V and J calls and clone size were set by TCRdb, not the authors. The sample yields approximately 310,000 distinct CDR3 sequences; around three fifths were counted once. Roughly 8.9% of the sample rests with the top ten.

Details on this clonotype: This receptor's antigen is unknown. A much more abundant neighbour one base away suggests this may be a read error.

This sequence was found in a man aged 35-49 years with primary liver carcinoma and hepatitis B virus infection. The rearrangement joined TRBV28 to TRBJ2-3; matching of 7 bases hints at TRBD2 as the D gene. The sample comprised peripheral blood. The CDR3 is CASSLTRGADTQCF. The nucleotide sequence reads as follows: TGTGCCAGCAGTTTAACCCGGGGGGCAGATACGCAGTGTTTT. The full variable domain, completed from the reference TRBV28 and TRBJ2-3 proteins outside the CDR3, reads DVKVTQSSRYLVKRTGEKVFLECVQDMDHENMFWYRQDPGLGLRLIYFSYDVKMKEKGDIPEGYSVSREKKERFSLILESASTNQTSMYLCASSLTRGADTQCFGPGTRLTVL.